The present entry profiles one TCR beta chain with its context. Antigen: not known. The data derive from a study of OX40 agonist ivuxolimab in advanced cancers. Looking at the study overall: Partial responses were seen in three patients, one with hepatocellular carcinoma and two with cutaneous melanoma. Study-wide results and limits: Both CD4+ and CD8+ T cell populations in blood had undergone clonal expansion by week 6 at 0.1 to 3.0 mg/kg. On average, CD8+ T cells had more expanded clones than CD4+.

Germline assignment: CDR1 SGHRS and CDR2 YFSETQ. The length of the CDR3 is 13 residues. V dropped 2 bases and J dropped 7; count of bases not matched to a gene: 5. Autoimmune disease history or systemic immunosuppression meant exclusion. Measured with immunoSEQ multiplex PCR; TCRdb has only the in-frame clones, and not every one. The repertoire includes about 64,000 clones, 80% to 90% of them detected once, and roughly 2.1% sits in the top ten. This TCR was sampled from an adult with an advanced solid tumor such as melanoma, head and neck, liver or kidney cancer. The chain links TRBV5-1 to TRBJ2-5, with 7 nucleotides matching TRBD1. The sample consisted of CD4+ or CD8+ T cells sorted from blood, taken in a trial of the OX40 agonist ivuxolimab. The CDR3 loop reads CASSLTGEGTQYF. The CDR3 nucleotides read TGCGCCAGCAGCTTAACAGGGGAAGGGACCCAGTACTTC.